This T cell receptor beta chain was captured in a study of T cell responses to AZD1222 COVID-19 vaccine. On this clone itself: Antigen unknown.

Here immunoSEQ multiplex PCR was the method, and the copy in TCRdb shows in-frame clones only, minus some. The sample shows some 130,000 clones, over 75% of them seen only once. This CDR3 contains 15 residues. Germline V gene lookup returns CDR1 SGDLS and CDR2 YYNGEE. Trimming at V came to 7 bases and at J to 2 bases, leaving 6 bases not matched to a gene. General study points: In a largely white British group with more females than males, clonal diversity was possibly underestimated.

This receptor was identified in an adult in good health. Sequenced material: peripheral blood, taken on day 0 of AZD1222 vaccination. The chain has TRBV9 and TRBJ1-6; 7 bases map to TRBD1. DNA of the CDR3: TGTGCCAGCGGACTGGGGACAGCCTATAATTCACCCCTCCACTTT. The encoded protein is CASGLGTAYNSPLHF.